The 27 T cell receptor beta chains below all came from one sample that was sequenced in a study of cytomegalovirus exposure and HLA in healthy donors. Repertoires were generated with immunoSEQ multiplex PCR, while TCRdb's copy carries only in-frame clones and drops some. The sample contains around 130,000 clones, just under 90% of which appear only once. The source material was PBMCs. The receptors derive from a man aged 25-45 years in good health and CMV-seronegative.

The chain is built from TRBV7-9 and TRBJ2-7; 9 positions match TRBD1. The length of the CDR3 is 13 residues. V dropped 7 bases and J dropped 4; count of bases not matched to a gene: 5. Per germline, CDR1 SEHNR and CDR2 FQNEAQ (reference sequence). CDR3 coding DNA: TGTGCCAGCACCGGACAGGGGTGGTACGAGCAGTACTTC. This gives the protein CASTGQGWYEQYF.

The chain combines TRBV7-9 with TRBJ2-7; D is unresolved. The germline CDR1 and CDR2 sequences are SEHNR and FQNEAQ (reference sequence). V was cut by 1 base and J by 3 bases, with 7 bases left in between. The CDR3 totals 13 residues. The CDR3 nucleotides read TGTGCCAGCAGCTTAGGTTCCAACTACGAGCAGTACTTC. It specifies CASSLGSNYEQYF.

This chain joins TRBV28 and TRBJ2-3, with 10 positions matching TRBD2. After removal of 6 bases from V and 5 bases from J, the junction contained 8 bases not matched to a gene. Germline loops: CDR1 MDHEN, CDR2 SYDVKM. CDR3 length: 15 residues. The CDR3 here is CASSQAGGTKDTQYF. The CDR3 coding sequence is TGTGCCAGCAGCCAAGCGGGGGGGACAAAAGATACGCAGTATTTT. Full variable domain (missing parts from reference TRBV28 and TRBJ2-3): DVKVTQSSRYLVKRTGEKVFLECVQDMDHENMFWYRQDPGLGLRLIYFSYDVKMKEKGDIPEGYSVSREKKERFSLILESASTNQTSMYLCASSQAGGTKDTQYFGPGTRLTVL.

The chain combines TRBV19 with TRBJ1-6; a weak D match, TRBD1 (5 bases). This CDR3 spans 16 amino acids. The germline V and J ends were trimmed by 8 bases and 3 bases, with 17 bases remaining between them. The germline V gene has CDR1 LNHDA and CDR2 SQIVND (reference sequence). CDR3 coding DNA: TGTGCCAGTGGCCGATCTGACAGTAGCTATAATTCACCCCTCCACTTT. Translated: CASGRSDSSYNSPLHF.

The rearrangement joins TRBV9 to TRBJ2-1, with 9 bases identical to TRBD1. Losses at the gene ends were 6 bases for V and 1 base for J; bases not matched to a gene: 5. Looked up from germline, CDR1 is SGDLS and CDR2 is YYNGEE. The CDR3 has 15 residues. CDR3 DNA sequence: TGTGCCAGCAACCCGACAGGGGGTTCCTACAATGAGCAGTTCTTC. Translating it yields CASNPTGGSYNEQFF.

This clone was seen more than once but under ten times. The chain carries TRBV9 and TRBJ1-6; TRBD1 aligns across 7 bases. Germline V gene data show CDR1 as SGDLS and CDR2 as YYNGEE. Unmatched junction bases numbered 3, after V lost 3 bases and J lost 9 bases. This CDR3 has 13 residues. CDR3 bases: TGTGCCAGCAGCGCCGGGACAGTTTCACCCCTCCACTTT. Translated: CASSAGTVSPLHF.

This chain links TRBV4-3 with TRBJ2-1; maybe TRBD2 (5 bases). The germline gives CDR1 LGHNA, CDR2 YSLEER. Trimming took off 1 base at V and 0 bases at J, with 13 bases between the two ends. The CDR3 covers 17 residues. As DNA, the CDR3 is TGCGCCAGCAGCCAAGGTGCACGGGGAAGCTCCTACAATGAGCAGTTCTTC. This codes for CASSQGARGSSYNEQFF.

V usage is TRBV28 and J usage is TRBJ2-7; maybe TRBD1 (6 bases). Trimming removed 4 bases at V and 1 base at J, with 20 bases between. This CDR3 has 17 amino acids. CDR1 MDHEN and CDR2 SYDVKM come from the germline V gene. The CDR3: CASSSLQGKGVSYEQYF. DNA of the CDR3: TGTGCCAGCAGTTCCTTACAGGGAAAGGGGGTATCCTACGAGCAGTACTTC.

This chain uses TRBV5-1 with TRBJ1-2; a weak D match, TRBD1 (6 bases). Germline lookup yields CDR1 SGHRS and CDR2 YFSETQ. CDR3 size: 18 residues. Trimming left V 1 base short and J 3 bases short, with 22 bases between. DNA of the CDR3: TGCGCCAGCAGCTTGACCATAAATCACAGGGCGGCGGACTATGGCTACACCTTC. Its protein product is CASSLTINHRAADYGYTF.

The chain recombines TRBV14 with TRBJ1-6; D unresolved. The CDR3 length is 13 residues. The ends were cut back, 1 base at V and 9 bases at J, with 7 bases in the middle. Per germline, CDR1 SGHDN and CDR2 FVKESK. The CDR3 protein is CASSQAVLSPLHF. CDR3 DNA: TGTGCCAGCAGCCAAGCGGTCCTTTCACCCCTCCACTTT.

This clone was seen just once. This chain connects TRBV28 to TRBJ2-7, with unresolved D. Trimming pared 5 bases from V and 3 bases from J, leaving 8 bases between. The CDR3 is made up of 12 amino acids. CDR1 MDHEN and CDR2 SYDVKM come from the germline V gene. The CDR3 DNA reads as TGTGCCAGCAGTCTCACTGGCTACGAGCAGTACTTC. Encoded protein: CASSLTGYEQYF.

J is TRBJ1-2 and V is TRBV6-7; TRBD1 matches 10 bases. TRBV6-7 is marked as an open reading frame, function uncertain. V gave up 6 bases and J gave up 2 bases; unmatched junction bases: 9. The CDR3 contains 16 residues. CDR3 in amino acids: CASRPDRGHLNYGYTF. CDR3 coding DNA: TGTGCCAGCAGGCCCGACAGGGGGCACCTGAACTATGGCTACACCTTC.

This clone was seen a handful of times. V usage is TRBV6-1 and J usage is TRBJ1-5; D ambiguous. Germline-derived CDR1 and CDR2 are MNHNS and SASEGT. V was clipped by 5 bases and J by 3 bases, with 8 bases between them. The CDR3 runs to 13 residues. CDR3 sequence: CASSLGLNQPQHF. The CDR3 bases are TGTGCCAGCAGTCTGGGCCTCAATCAGCCCCAGCATTTT.

The chain is built from TRBV6-5 and TRBJ2-7, with a weak D call TRBD1 (5 bases). Germline CDR1 MNHEY, CDR2 SVGAGI. This CDR3 is 14 amino acids long. The V gene lost 6 bases and the J gene lost 5 bases, with 17 bases spanning the gap. CDR3 sequence reads: CASSPISRGDEQYF. DNA for the CDR3: TGTGCCAGCAGCCCCATCTCAAGGGGCGACGAGCAGTACTTC.

The rearrangement uses TRBV6-5 and TRBJ2-7, with D uncertain. The CDR3 has 12 residues. The ends were cut back, 6 bases at V and 6 bases at J, with 12 bases in the middle. Germline CDR1 is MNHEY and CDR2 is SVGAGI. CDR3 sequence (DNA): TGTGCCAGCAGGACGACATCTGGCGAGCAGTACTTC. Amino acid sequence: CASRTTSGEQYF.

This chain uses TRBV2 with TRBJ2-7, with TRBD2 matching 11 bases. CDR3 size: 14 residues. Germline-derived CDR1 and CDR2 are SNHLY and FYNNEI. The J segment lost 2 bases and the V segment lost 6 bases, leaving 3 bases of the junction unmatched. The CDR3 loop is CASSGTSGTYEQYF. The CDR3 nucleotides read TGTGCCAGCAGCGGGACTAGCGGAACCTACGAGCAGTACTTC.

As for this clone: The sample carries other DNA sequences with the same CDR3. The chain recombines TRBV6-5 with TRBJ1-1, with 8 bases matching TRBD1. The V gene's germline CDR1 is MNHEY and CDR2 SVGAGI. CDR3 length: 14 residues. Trimming took 5 bases from V and 4 from J; bases not matched to a gene: 6. CDR3: CASSTGGGFTEAFF. The CDR3 bases are TGTGCCAGCAGTACAGGGGGGGGTTTCACTGAAGCTTTCTTT.

V is TRBV12-5 and J is TRBJ1-2, with D possibly being TRBD1 (6 bases). Germline values: CDR1 LGHNT, CDR2 FRNRAP. Trimming removed 0 bases from V and 2 bases from J, with 13 bases in between. This CDR3 is built from 16 residues. The CDR3 spells CASGLVSGERNYGYTF. CDR3 bases: TGTGCTAGTGGTTTGGTTTCAGGGGAAAGGAACTATGGCTACACCTTC.

The chain employs TRBV15 and TRBJ1-6; D is unresolved. The germline V and J ends were trimmed by 0 bases and 5 bases, with 5 bases remaining between them. Germline CDR1 is LNHNV and CDR2 is YYDKDF (reference sequence). The CDR3 sequence is 14 residues long. The chain's CDR3 is CATSRDIDNSPLHF. In nucleotides, the CDR3 is TGTGCCACCAGCAGAGACATAGATAATTCACCCCTCCACTTT.

The chain couples TRBV6-1 to TRBJ2-3; TRBD1 is a possible D gene (6 bases). V was cut by 10 bases and J by 2 bases, with 13 bases left in between. Per germline, CDR1 MNHNS and CDR2 SASEGT. The length of the CDR3 is 13 residues. The CDR3 sequence: CATPTGYTDTQYF. As DNA, the CDR3 is TGTGCCACCCCGACAGGATACACAGATACGCAGTATTTT.

The rearrangement uses TRBV9 and TRBJ2-3, with 9 bases identical to TRBD2. CDR3 length: 15 amino acids. The V segment lost 0 bases and the J segment 6 bases; nucleotides outside the gene matches: 5. Germline CDR1 is SGDLS and CDR2 is YYNGEE. CDR3 DNA sequence: TGTGCCAGCAGCGTAGATAGCGGGGGTTACGATACGCAGTATTTT. Translating gives CASSVDSGGYDTQYF.

A few counts support this clone. J is TRBJ2-1 and V is TRBV19, with D possibly TRBD2 on 5 matching bases. Deletions cut 8 bases from V and 0 bases from J, with 14 bases between. CDR3 length: 15 amino acids. Germline assignment: CDR1 LNHDA and CDR2 SQIVND (reference sequence). The chain's CDR3 is CASQQTRSSYNEQFF. The CDR3, as DNA: TGTGCCAGTCAGCAAACTAGGAGCTCCTACAATGAGCAGTTCTTC. The full variable domain, its missing parts supplied by reference TRBV19 and TRBJ2-1, is DGGITQSPKYLFRKEGQNVTLSCEQNLNHDAMYWYRQDPGQGLRLIYYSQIVNDFQKGDIAEGYSVSREKKESFPLTVTSAQKNPTAFYLCASQQTRSSYNEQFFGPGTRLTVL.

The J gene is TRBJ2-3, the V gene TRBV9; weak D call: TRBD2 (7 bases). Germline loops: CDR1 SGDLS, CDR2 YYNGEE. CDR3 size: 17 residues. The V end lost 4 bases, the J end lost 1 base, and 19 bases lay between the germline ends. The DNA of the CDR3 is TGTGCCAGCAGCCCCTTCGGGGGGCAGATACGCACAGATACGCAGTATTTT. Amino acid sequence: CASSPFGGQIRTDTQYF.

The gene calls are TRBV7-2 and TRBJ2-6, with 9 bases fitting TRBD1. CDR1 is SGHTA and CDR2 is FQGNSA in the germline V gene. The J segment lost 4 bases and the V segment lost 5 bases, leaving 6 bases of the junction unmatched. The CDR3 has 16 amino acids. CDR3 sequence: CASSPGTGYGANVLTF. Written as DNA, the CDR3 is TGTGCCAGCAGCCCTGGGACAGGGTACGGGGCCAACGTCCTGACTTTC.

The count of this clone is one. The chain has TRBV7-3 and TRBJ1-6, with D maybe TRBD1 (5 bases). Per the germline V gene, CDR1 is SGHTA and CDR2 is FQGTGA. This CDR3 comprises 17 residues. Trimming stripped 0 bases from V and 0 bases from J, with 9 bases between. The CDR3 spells CASSLTGGSSYNSPLHF. CDR3 sequence (DNA): TGTGCCAGCAGCTTAACGGGGGGGAGCTCCTATAATTCACCCCTCCACTTT.

The rearrangement uses TRBV5-1 and TRBJ1-1; 7 nucleotides line up with TRBD1. CDR3 length equals 14 residues. Germline assignment: CDR1 SGHRS and CDR2 YFSETQ. V lost 3 bases and J lost 7; bases outside the gene matches: 9. The CDR3 here is CASSYDRVAIEAFF. The DNA for the CDR3 is TGCGCCAGCAGCTACGACAGGGTTGCAATTGAAGCTTTCTTT.

This chain connects TRBV27 to TRBJ2-3; 9 bases fit TRBD2. CDR1 and CDR2 from the germline V gene are MNHEY and SMNVEV (reference sequence). V shed 5 bases and J 6 bases; nucleotides not matched to a gene: 9. The CDR3 consists of 15 residues. The CDR3 region is CASSDPGLAGDTQYF. Written as DNA, the CDR3 is TGTGCCAGCAGTGATCCGGGACTAGCTGGCGATACGCAGTATTTT.